A single sample gave rise to the 22 T cell receptor beta chains below, sequenced in a study of post-analysis software for immune sequencing data (dated by TCRdb to between 2015 and 2016). What the research found in general, with its limitations: Patients showed significantly higher frequencies than controls for roughly five TRBV segments, among them TRBV5-6, TRBV5-1 and TRBV20-1.

For these TCRs, the target antigens are not known. To prepare the library, PCR was applied. Sequencing instrument: Illumina HiSeq 2500. To reduce PCR and sequencing biases, unique molecular identifiers were built into the TCR beta cDNA libraries. The raw public data were reprocessed by TCRdb itself: fastp quality trimming at Q25, MiXCR clonotype calling, in-frame beta chains only. Rows matching on CDR3 protein sequence are summarized as one entry with the most common DNA and genes. In this sample the table shows around 200,000 distinct CDR3 sequences, about 30% of which occur a single time. Nearly 3.5% of the sample belongs to the ten largest clones. The sequenced material came from blood. The receptors come from a girl aged 2-17 years with multiple sclerosis.

This clonotype was detected many times. The V call is TRBV7-3, the J call TRBJ2-3, with D hard to call. The CDR3 is 14 amino acids. Germline V gives CDR1 SGHTA, CDR2 FQGTGA. The V end lost 8 bases, the J end lost 1 base, and 13 bases lay between the germline ends. The CDR3 sequence: CASGERLGTDTQYF. The CDR3 DNA reads TGTGCCAGCGGCGAACGACTGGGCACAGATACGCAGTATTTT.

The rearrangement uses TRBV20-1 and TRBJ1-4; D is possibly TRBD1 (5 bases). V lost 5 bases and J 0 bases, leaving 10 bases between the germline ends. Germline V lookup: CDR1 DFQATT, CDR2 SNEGSKA (reference sequence). The CDR3 loop spans 14 amino acids. The CDR3 sequence: CSADRVPTNEKLFF. CDR3 nucleotides: TGCAGTGCTGACAGAGTTCCAACTAATGAAAAACTGTTTTTT.

This sequence joins TRBV20-1 and TRBJ2-1; the D call may be TRBD1 or TRBD2 (5 bases each). The germline V gene has CDR1 DFQATT and CDR2 SNEGSKA (reference sequence). Trimming shortened V by 5 bases and J by 2 bases, and 19 bases separated the two germline ends. The CDR3 is made up of 16 amino acids. The CDR3 reads CSAGDDSYKAYNEQFF. DNA for the CDR3: TGCAGTGCTGGGGACGACAGCTACAAGGCCTACAATGAGCAGTTCTTC.

This clonotype was picked up a small number of times. The genes are TRBV12-3 or TRBV12-4 and TRBJ2-1; TRBD2 matches 8 bases. The ends lost 4 bases at V and 4 bases at J; junction bases unmatched: 12. CDR3 length: 17 residues. DNA of the CDR3: TGTGCCAGCAGTTGGTCGCGCGGGGGGTTGCCATACAATGAGCAGTTCTTC. Amino acids: CASSWSRGGLPYNEQFF.

The J gene is TRBJ2-1, the V gene TRBV11-2; 12 bases align to TRBD2. This CDR3 contains 19 residues. Trimming cost V 5 bases and J 2 bases; bases outside gene matches: 13. Germline CDR1 and CDR2: SGHAT and FQNNGV. The CDR3 loop is CASSQDRLAGASAYNEQFF. The CDR3 DNA sequence: TGTGCCAGCAGCCAAGATAGACTAGCGGGGGCCTCGGCCTACAATGAGCAGTTCTTC. The variable domain in full, with the rest retrieved from reference TRBV11-2 and TRBJ2-1, is EAGVAQSPRYKIIEKRQSVAFWCNPISGHATLYWYQQILGQGPKLLIQFQNNGVVDDSQLPKDRFSAERLKGVDSTLKIQPAKLEDSAVYLCASSQDRLAGASAYNEQFFGPGTRLTVL.

On this clonotype itself: Given a much more abundant clone one base away, this may be a read error. The chain joins TRBV6-2 or TRBV6-3 to TRBJ2-7; TRBD1 is a possible D gene (6 bases). Germline loops: CDR1 MNHEY, CDR2 SVGEGT. This CDR3 contains 15 residues. CDR3 in DNA: TGTGCCAGCAGTCACTCGAGAGGACAGACCTACGAGCAGTACTTC. Translation: CASSHSRGQTYEQYF.

This clonotype has ten or more counts. This chain links TRBV5-1 with TRBJ2-6; D is undetermined. CDR1 and CDR2 from the germline V gene are SGHRS and YFSETQ. Trimming shortened V by 1 base and J by 4 bases, and 12 bases separated the two germline ends. This CDR3 is 16 amino acids long. In DNA form, the CDR3 reads TGCGCCAGCAGCTTGAACTCCCCTCCGGGGGCCAACGTCCTGACTTTC. Translation: CASSLNSPPGANVLTF.

This chain uses TRBV6-1 with TRBJ1-6; TRBD1 aligns across 10 bases. The CDR3 totals 17 residues. Germline assignment: CDR1 MNHNS and CDR2 SASEGT. Trimming took 5 bases from V and 6 from J; bases not matched to a gene: 10. This chain's CDR3 is CASSTPGQGYPNSPLHF. The CDR3 nucleotides read TGTGCCAGCAGTACGCCGGGACAGGGGTACCCTAATTCACCCCTCCACTTT.

The V call is TRBV14, the J call TRBJ2-5; tentatively, D is TRBD2 (5 bases). Trimming removed 2 bases from V and 11 bases from J, with 18 bases in between. Germline V lookup: CDR1 SGHDN, CDR2 FVKESK. This CDR3 region has 14 residues. The DNA for the CDR3 is TGTGCCAGCAGCCAACCAGCGGTCCCCGGGGAGCAGTACTTC. Protein: CASSQPAVPGEQYF.

Details on this clonotype: One base away lies a much larger clone, so this may be a sequencing read error. The chain carries TRBV12-3 or TRBV12-4 and TRBJ2-1, with D maybe TRBD1 (6 bases). V shed 1 base and J shed 10 bases, with 11 bases lying between them. This CDR3 comprises 13 residues. Here the CDR3 reads CASSLGGQLEQFF. CDR3 coding DNA: TGTGCCAGCAGTTTAGGGGGACAACTGGAGCAGTTCTTC.

This chain links TRBV5-1 with TRBJ2-5; D call uncertain. There are 15 residues in the CDR3. The V end lost 2 bases, the J end lost 4 bases, and 15 bases lay between the germline ends. Germline V CDR1 and CDR2: SGHRS, YFSETQ. CDR3 sequence reads: CASSFGPPPGETQYF. The CDR3 DNA reads as TGCGCCAGCAGCTTTGGGCCCCCTCCGGGAGAGACCCAGTACTTC.

This clonotype was seen at least ten times. This sequence joins TRBV21-1 and TRBJ2-1; the table's D gene call, TRBD2, was not cross checked with the DNA. TRBV21-1 corresponds to a pseudogene. The CDR3 has 16 amino acids. CDR3 region: CASSKAVLAGVNEQFF. The CDR3 region has the DNA TGTGCCAGCAGCAAAGCGGTACTAGCGGGAGTCAATGAGCAGTTCTTC.

The genes are TRBV2 and TRBJ1-2; D is perhaps TRBD1 (5 bases). The CDR3 is 13 amino acids. V dropped 7 bases and J dropped 4 bases, with 13 bases sitting between them. Germline CDR1 and CDR2: SNHLY and FYNNEI. DNA of the CDR3: TGTGCCAGCACTCCGGGACGGGCCTATGGCTACACCTTC. Protein sequence: CASTPGRAYGYTF.

This clonotype was counted at least ten times. The rearrangement uses TRBV7-2 and TRBJ2-1; the D call may be TRBD1 or TRBD2 (5 bases each). The length of the CDR3 is 18 residues. V was pared by 1 base and J by 5 bases, with 21 bases between. Germline loops: CDR1 SGHTA, CDR2 FQGNSA. CDR3: CASSLGPTGWVGDNEQFF. In DNA form, the CDR3 reads TGTGCCAGCAGCTTAGGGCCTACCGGTTGGGTGGGGGACAATGAGCAGTTCTTC.

This clonotype showed up just a few times. V usage is TRBV5-1 and J usage is TRBJ1-2, with 7 nucleotides matching TRBD1. After removal of 0 bases from V and 4 bases from J, the junction contained 6 bases not matched to a gene. Per germline, CDR1 SGHRS and CDR2 YFSETQ. The CDR3 consists of 15 residues. The CDR3 bases are TGCGCCAGCAGCTTGGCCGTGCAGGGGGTCTATGGCTACACCTTC. As protein: CASSLAVQGVYGYTF.

V gene TRBV30 combines with J gene TRBJ1-2; D unresolved. Looked up from germline, CDR1 is GTSNPN and CDR2 is SVGIG (reference sequence). This CDR3 has 11 residues. V lost 4 bases and J lost 4, with 7 bases in between. CDR3 bases: TGTGCCTGGACATCCGCCTATGGCTACACCTTC. It translates to CAWTSAYGYTF.

Regarding this clonotype: A much more abundant neighbour one base away suggests this may be a read error. The chain uses TRBV20-1 and TRBJ2-3, with a weak D call TRBD1 (7 bases). The CDR3 sequence is 15 residues long. The V gene's germline CDR1 is DFQATT and CDR2 SNEGSKA (reference sequence). V lost 6 bases and J 6 bases, leaving 22 bases between the germline ends. CDR3 sequence: CSARNRGLETDTQYF. As DNA, the CDR3 is TGCAGTGCCCGCAACAGGGGACTTGAGACTGATACGCAGTATTTT.

The chain's CDR3 is CASSGLTPGDTEAFF. The CDR3 coding sequence is TGCGCCAGCAGCGGGCTGACACCCGGGGACACTGAAGCTTTCTTT. This sequence joins TRBV5-1 and TRBJ1-1; D is unclear. Germline V gene sequence: CDR1 SGHRS, CDR2 YFSETQ. This CDR3 contains 15 residues. Trimming removed 4 bases from V and 3 bases from J, with 16 bases in between.

In this sample, this clonotype turned up a few times. The chain carries TRBV6-5 and TRBJ1-2; 10 nucleotides agree with TRBD1. Germline-derived CDR1 and CDR2 are MNHEY and SVGAGI. The ends lost 2 bases at V and 8 bases at J; junction bases unmatched: 8. The CDR3 loop spans 15 amino acids. This CDR3 is CASSYPGQGGEGYTF. The DNA of the CDR3 is TGTGCCAGCAGTTACCCAGGACAGGGGGGTGAGGGCTACACCTTC.

This clonotype has more than one count but fewer than ten. This CDR3 is CSARDSPRRETQYF. In nucleotides, the CDR3 is TGCAGTGCTAGAGATTCTCCTAGACGAGAGACCCAGTACTTC. This rearrangement joins TRBV20-1 to TRBJ2-5; D is ambiguous. The V and J ends lost 0 bases and 4 bases respectively, with 12 bases between them. There are 14 residues in the CDR3. Germline CDR1 and CDR2: DFQATT and SNEGSKA (reference sequence).

A note on this clonotype: The junction differs from germline at one of its ends, possibly a read error. The chain couples TRBV29-1 to TRBJ2-5, with 8 bases identical to TRBD2. The better agreement between TRBJ2-1 and the DNA end casts doubt on the J call. The germline gives CDR1 SQVTM, CDR2 ANQGSEA. CDR3 length: 16 residues. CDR3 nucleotide sequence: TGCAGCGTTTACGATCGGGGGGGCCGAAACAGGAATGACCAGTTCTTC. This translates into CSVYDRGGRNRNDQFF.

The chain combines TRBV7-2 with TRBJ2-3, with D tentatively TRBD2 (5 bases). Trimming stripped 4 bases from V and 4 bases from J, with 12 bases between. The CDR3 runs 14 residues. Germline CDR1 and CDR2: SGHTA and FQGNSA. The CDR3 sequence is CASSSRLPSDTQYF. In DNA form, the CDR3 reads TGTGCCAGCAGCTCCAGACTACCCTCAGATACGCAGTATTTT.